This T cell receptor (beta chain) stems from a study of T cell changes during pregnancy in multiple sclerosis. This clone came up once. Data came from immunoSEQ multiplex PCR; TCRdb stores just in-frame clones and leaves some out. The table lists around 52,000 clones, around 90% of them singletons, with 0.15% to 0.25% in the top ten. Specimen: CD4+ T cells from peripheral blood mononuclear cells, collected in the second trimester of pregnancy. This TCR derives from a female donor with multiple sclerosis, enrolled in a pregnancy study.

This CDR3 is CAISSGPEKLFF. In nucleotides, the CDR3 is TGTGCCATCAGTTCAGGGCCAGAAAAACTGTTTTTT. V gene TRBV10-3 combines with J gene TRBJ1-4; possibly TRBD1 for D (5 bases). Germline loops: CDR1 ENHRY, CDR2 SYGVKD. V lost 5 bases and J 8 bases, leaving 9 bases between the germline ends. This CDR3 is 12 amino acids long.